Listed below are T cell receptor beta chains from one sample, sequenced in a study of T-cell reconstitution after alpha-beta-depleted transplantation in children. TCRdb re-called the PCR reads through MiXCR, storing one row per CDR3 protein. The table shows nearly 550,000 distinct CDR3 sequences, with roughly 18% occurring only once. Sequencing used PBMCs from the stem cell graft donor, obtained from the stem cell graft. The source of these receptors is a human donor who donated a stem cell graft to a child with acute lymphoblastic leukemia. CDR3s include the opening cysteine and the closing phenylalanine or tryptophan. Each record gives: J gene, V gene, D gene, clone size, CDR3 DNA, CDR3 protein. A D gene is named only where the DNA matches it firmly. Not all rows give a size; the values are once, few, many and, for expanded clones, a class.

j_call: TRBJ2-7; v_call: TRBV20-1; d_call: NA; clone_size: few; cdr3_nt: TGCAGTGCTGCCCCCCGACAGCCCTACGAGCAGTACTTC; cdr3_aa: CSAAPRQPYEQYF
j_call: TRBJ1-1; v_call: TRBV18; d_call: TRBD1; clone_size: NA; cdr3_nt: TGTGCCAGCTCAGCCATGGATTCAGGGGGGAACACTGAAGCTTTCTTT; cdr3_aa: CASSAMDSGGNTEAFF
j_call: TRBJ2-7; v_call: TRBV5-1; d_call: NA; clone_size: NA; cdr3_nt: TGCGCCAGCAGCCTGGACCTATCCGGAGTTCATTTGTACTTC; cdr3_aa: CASSLDLSGVHLYF
j_call: TRBJ1-2; v_call: TRBV5-6; d_call: NA; clone_size: NA; cdr3_nt: TGTGCCAGCAGCTTCGATACATCGACAGTAAACTATGGCTACACCTTC; cdr3_aa: CASSFDTSTVNYGYTF
j_call: TRBJ1-2; v_call: TRBV4-1; d_call: TRBD1; clone_size: few; cdr3_nt: TGCGCCAGCAGCGACACTCCCGGGACAGGGTTTGGCTACACCTTC; cdr3_aa: CASSDTPGTGFGYTF
j_call: TRBJ1-2; v_call: TRBV20-1; d_call: NA; clone_size: NA; cdr3_nt: TGCAGTGCTAGAGATACAGGGATTAACTATGGCTACACCTTC; cdr3_aa: CSARDTGINYGYTF
j_call: TRBJ1-5; v_call: TRBV10-3; d_call: TRBD1; clone_size: few; cdr3_nt: TGTGCCACGGGGGACCCTGACCCCATAGAGACAGGGGGAAATCAGCCCCAGCATTTT; cdr3_aa: CATGDPDPIETGGNQPQHF
j_call: TRBJ2-7; v_call: TRBV14; d_call: TRBD2; clone_size: few; cdr3_nt: TGTGCCAGCAGCCAAGACTGGGCTAGCGGGTCCAACTCAGACGAGCAGTACTTC; cdr3_aa: CASSQDWASGSNSDEQYF
j_call: TRBJ2-1; v_call: TRBV15; d_call: TRBD2; clone_size: NA; cdr3_nt: TGTGCCACCGGCTCAGGGGGACTAGCGGGAGTAAATGAGCAGTTCTTC; cdr3_aa: CATGSGGLAGVNEQFF
j_call: TRBJ2-7; v_call: TRBV29-1; d_call: TRBD1; clone_size: NA; cdr3_nt: TGCAGCGTGAGGACAGGGAACGAGCAGTACTTC; cdr3_aa: CSVRTGNEQYF
j_call: TRBJ2-1; v_call: TRBV7-9; d_call: TRBD1; clone_size: NA; cdr3_nt: TGTGCCAGCGGCACCCGTCCGGGACAGGGGGTCTATGAGCAGTTCTTC; cdr3_aa: CASGTRPGQGVYEQFF
j_call: TRBJ2-7; v_call: TRBV10-3; d_call: NA; clone_size: NA; cdr3_nt: TGTGCCATCAGACGGGACGGAGTGACGTACGAGCAGTACTTC; cdr3_aa: CAIRRDGVTYEQYF
j_call: TRBJ2-1; v_call: TRBV12-3/TRBV12-4; d_call: TRBD2; clone_size: NA; cdr3_nt: TGTGCCAGCAGTTCCTTAGCGGGGAGGGGACCTGGTGAGCAGTTCTTC; cdr3_aa: CASSSLAGRGPGEQFF
j_call: TRBJ1-2; v_call: TRBV2; d_call: NA; clone_size: few; cdr3_nt: TGTGCCAGCAGACCAGGGAACAAAGGCTACACCTTC; cdr3_aa: CASRPGNKGYTF
j_call: TRBJ2-1; v_call: TRBV28; d_call: NA; clone_size: few; cdr3_nt: TGTGCCAGCAGCTCCCTGGGCGCTACTTACAATGAGCAGTTCTTC; cdr3_aa: CASSSLGATYNEQFF
j_call: TRBJ2-1; v_call: TRBV7-6; d_call: NA; clone_size: few; cdr3_nt: TGTGCCAGCAGCCCAGACATATATGAGCAGTTCTTC; cdr3_aa: CASSPDIYEQFF
j_call: TRBJ2-5; v_call: TRBV15; d_call: NA; clone_size: few; cdr3_nt: TGTGCCACCAGCAGAGATCGAGCCCCAAGGGAGACCCAGTACTTC; cdr3_aa: CATSRDRAPRETQYF
j_call: TRBJ1-2; v_call: TRBV6-1; d_call: NA; clone_size: NA; cdr3_nt: TGTGCCAGCAGTGACCCGGGGGCAGGGGATGGTTTTGGCTACACCTTC; cdr3_aa: CASSDPGAGDGFGYTF
j_call: TRBJ1-2; v_call: TRBV5-1; d_call: NA; clone_size: NA; cdr3_nt: TGCGCCAGCAGCTTGGGTCGGGCCGGAATTCCGGATGGCTACACCTTC; cdr3_aa: CASSLGRAGIPDGYTF
j_call: TRBJ1-2; v_call: TRBV29-1; d_call: TRBD1; clone_size: many; cdr3_nt: TGCAGCTCAGGGACAGGGGCCTCTTATGGCTACACCTTC; cdr3_aa: CSSGTGASYGYTF
j_call: TRBJ2-3; v_call: TRBV20-1; d_call: TRBD2; clone_size: NA; cdr3_nt: TGCAGTGCTAGGGGACTAGTATTTGACGATACGCAGTATTTT; cdr3_aa: CSARGLVFDDTQYF
j_call: TRBJ2-7; v_call: TRBV27; d_call: NA; clone_size: NA; cdr3_nt: TGTGCCAGCAGTTTTGGGGTAGGAGCCTACGAGCAGTACTTC; cdr3_aa: CASSFGVGAYEQYF
j_call: TRBJ1-1; v_call: TRBV5-1; d_call: NA; clone_size: NA; cdr3_nt: TGCGCCAGCAGCTTGGGGGATGCCGAAGCTTTCTTT; cdr3_aa: CASSLGDAEAFF
j_call: TRBJ2-7; v_call: TRBV25-1; d_call: NA; clone_size: few; cdr3_nt: NA; cdr3_aa: CASSTSGVYEQYF
j_call: TRBJ2-1; v_call: TRBV29-1; d_call: TRBD2; clone_size: few; cdr3_nt: TGCAGCGTTGTGATTGTTGGGACTAGCGAACCGTACAATGAGCAGTTCTTC; cdr3_aa: CSVVIVGTSEPYNEQFF
j_call: TRBJ2-1; v_call: TRBV3-1; d_call: TRBD2; clone_size: few; cdr3_nt: TGTGCCAGCAGGGTGGCCGGGACTAGCGGAGATGGCCACAATGAGCAGTTCTTC; cdr3_aa: CASRVAGTSGDGHNEQFF
j_call: TRBJ2-1; v_call: TRBV20-1; d_call: TRBD2; clone_size: many; cdr3_nt: TGCAGTGCTGTAGCCGGGACTAGCGGGAGGAATGAGCAGTTCTTC; cdr3_aa: CSAVAGTSGRNEQFF
j_call: TRBJ2-7; v_call: TRBV5-1; d_call: NA; clone_size: NA; cdr3_nt: TGCGCCAGCCGAATCCACCGGACGGAGAATTACGAGCAGTACTTC; cdr3_aa: CASRIHRTENYEQYF
j_call: TRBJ2-7; v_call: TRBV12-3/TRBV12-4; d_call: NA; clone_size: many; cdr3_nt: TGTGCCAGTCGAAAGGCGGGCGGGACCTACGAGCAGTACTTC; cdr3_aa: CASRKAGGTYEQYF
j_call: TRBJ1-1; v_call: TRBV5-1; d_call: NA; clone_size: NA; cdr3_nt: TGCGCCAGCAGCACATCGGTGGGCACTGAAGCTTTCTTT; cdr3_aa: CASSTSVGTEAFF
j_call: TRBJ2-1; v_call: TRBV5-1; d_call: TRBD1; clone_size: many; cdr3_nt: TGTGCCAGCAGCCCAGGGGGCTACAATGAGCAGTTCTTC; cdr3_aa: CASSPGGYNEQFF
j_call: TRBJ1-1; v_call: TRBV5-6; d_call: NA; clone_size: many; cdr3_nt: TGTGCCAGCAGCTTGGGGCAGCAGAACACTGAAGCTTTCTTT; cdr3_aa: CASSLGQQNTEAFF
j_call: TRBJ2-5; v_call: TRBV7-8; d_call: NA; clone_size: few; cdr3_nt: TGTGCCAGCAGCCCCCTAACGGGAACAGTAAAAGAGACCCAGTACTTC; cdr3_aa: CASSPLTGTVKETQYF
j_call: TRBJ2-1; v_call: TRBV7-9; d_call: NA; clone_size: NA; cdr3_nt: TGTGCCAGCAGCTTAGCGTTGGGTTCCGGCTCCAATGAGCAGTTCTTC; cdr3_aa: CASSLALGSGSNEQFF
j_call: TRBJ2-1; v_call: TRBV20-1; d_call: NA; clone_size: NA; cdr3_nt: TGCAGTGCTAGAGCTGGGGGTACCTACAATGAGCAGTTCTTC; cdr3_aa: CSARAGGTYNEQFF
j_call: TRBJ2-1; v_call: TRBV4-1; d_call: TRBD2; clone_size: NA; cdr3_nt: TGCGCCAGCAGCCAAGATGAGTCGGGGGGACTAGCCTACAATGAGCAGTTCTTC; cdr3_aa: CASSQDESGGLAYNEQFF
j_call: TRBJ2-5; v_call: TRBV7-9; d_call: TRBD2; clone_size: NA; cdr3_nt: TGTGCCAGCAGCCTCATGACTAGCGTCCAAGAGACCCAGTACTTC; cdr3_aa: CASSLMTSVQETQYF
j_call: TRBJ2-5; v_call: TRBV3-1; d_call: NA; clone_size: few; cdr3_nt: TGTGCCAGCAGCCAAGATCTTAGCGGCCAAGAGACCCAGTACTTC; cdr3_aa: CASSQDLSGQETQYF
j_call: TRBJ2-1; v_call: TRBV12-3/TRBV12-4; d_call: TRBD1; clone_size: NA; cdr3_nt: TGTGCCAGCAGTTCATTCTTCGGACAGGTCTACAATGAGCAGTTCTTC; cdr3_aa: CASSSFFGQVYNEQFF
j_call: TRBJ1-1; v_call: TRBV20-1; d_call: NA; clone_size: few; cdr3_nt: TGCAGTGTCATGACAGGGAACACTGAAGCTTTCTTT; cdr3_aa: CSVMTGNTEAFF